The rows below give T cell receptor beta chains drawn from one sample of a study of blood T cell repertoires in COVID-19. Sequenced by immunoSEQ multiplex PCR; TCRdb stores in-frame clones only, minus some. The profile shows 23,000 or so clones, approximately 94% of them singletons. The material sequenced was peripheral blood. The receptors were gathered from a woman aged 45-65 years with active COVID-19. CDR3s include the opening cysteine and the closing phenylalanine or tryptophan. A D gene is named only where the DNA matches it firmly. Only some rows state a clone size, as once, few, many or a class for expanded clones.

D gene: TRBD2; clone size: -; V gene: TRBV18; J gene: TRBJ2-3; CDR3 protein: CASSPPAGGGIDTQYF; CDR3 DNA: TGTGCCAGCTCACCACCAGCGGGAGGGGGAATAGATACGCAGTATTTT
D gene: TRBD1; clone size: -; V gene: TRBV28; J gene: TRBJ2-1; CDR3 protein: CASSLPGLTGRNEQFF; CDR3 DNA: TGTGCCAGCAGTTTACCGGGTTTGACAGGGCGCAATGAGCAGTTCTTC
D gene: TRBD1; clone size: -; V gene: TRBV6-1; J gene: TRBJ1-4; CDR3 protein: CASSEVWDRGEKLFF; CDR3 DNA: TGTGCCAGCAGTGAGGTGTGGGACAGGGGTGAAAAACTGTTTTTT
D gene: TRBD1; clone size: -; V gene: TRBV7-3; J gene: TRBJ2-3; CDR3 protein: CASSPGQGIDTQYF; CDR3 DNA: TGTGCCAGCAGCCCGGGACAGGGGATAGATACGCAGTATTTT
D gene: -; clone size: -; V gene: TRBV24-1; J gene: TRBJ1-5; CDR3 protein: CATSDRGHQQGNQPQHF; CDR3 DNA: TGTGCCACCAGTGACCGGGGACATCAGCAGGGCAATCAGCCCCAGCATTTT
D gene: -; clone size: -; V gene: TRBV9; J gene: TRBJ1-2; CDR3 protein: CASSVEVAGRGGYTF; CDR3 DNA: TGTGCCAGCAGCGTAGAGGTGGCAGGGCGGGGAGGCTACACCTTC
D gene: -; clone size: -; V gene: TRBV6-6; J gene: TRBJ1-4; CDR3 protein: CASYSEANEKLFF; CDR3 DNA: TGTGCCAGTTATTCAGAGGCTAATGAAAAACTGTTTTTT
D gene: -; clone size: -; V gene: TRBV2; J gene: TRBJ1-5; CDR3 protein: CASSREGLNNQPQHF; CDR3 DNA: TGTGCCAGCTCCCGGGAGGGACTGAACAATCAGCCCCAGCATTTT
D gene: -; clone size: -; V gene: TRBV4-2; J gene: TRBJ1-2; CDR3 protein: CASSQAGAQDTEYGYTF; CDR3 DNA: TGTGCCAGCAGCCAAGCTGGGGCACAGGATACGGAGTACGGCTACACCTTC
D gene: -; clone size: once; V gene: TRBV6-4; J gene: TRBJ2-1; CDR3 protein: CASSDWPYNEQFF; CDR3 DNA: TGTGCCAGCAGTGACTGGCCCTACAATGAGCAGTTCTTC
D gene: -; clone size: -; V gene: TRBV2; J gene: TRBJ2-7; CDR3 protein: CASTLLYEQYF; CDR3 DNA: TGTGCCAGCACCCTACTTTACGAGCAGTACTTC
D gene: -; clone size: -; V gene: TRBV19; J gene: TRBJ2-3; CDR3 protein: CASSPLGRGRGDTQYF; CDR3 DNA: TGTGCCAGTAGTCCGCTCGGGAGGGGGCGCGGAGATACGCAGTATTTT
D gene: -; clone size: -; V gene: TRBV19; J gene: TRBJ1-2; CDR3 protein: CASSIVTSNGYTF; CDR3 DNA: TGTGCCAGTAGTATCGTGACAAGCAATGGCTACACCTTC
D gene: -; clone size: -; V gene: TRBV7-8; J gene: TRBJ2-3; CDR3 protein: CASSPGADTQYF; CDR3 DNA: TGTGCCAGCAGCCCCGGGGCAGATACGCAGTATTTT
D gene: -; clone size: once; V gene: TRBV19; J gene: TRBJ1-2; CDR3 protein: CASSTPITGYGYTF; CDR3 DNA: TGTGCCAGTAGTACCCCGATTACGGGCTATGGCTACACCTTC
D gene: -; clone size: -; V gene: TRBV27; J gene: TRBJ2-3; CDR3 protein: CASSSVTDTQYF; CDR3 DNA: TGTGCCAGCAGTTCCGTAACAGATACGCAGTATTTT
D gene: TRBD1; clone size: -; V gene: TRBV28; J gene: TRBJ2-7; CDR3 protein: CASETGVSYEQYF; CDR3 DNA: TGTGCCAGCGAGACAGGGGTATCGTACGAGCAGTACTTC
D gene: TRBD2; clone size: -; V gene: TRBV7-7; J gene: TRBJ2-2; CDR3 protein: CASSDLAGGNTGELFF; CDR3 DNA: TGTGCTAGCAGCGACCTGGCGGGAGGGAACACCGGGGAGCTGTTTTTT
D gene: -; clone size: -; V gene: TRBV19; J gene: TRBJ2-3; CDR3 protein: CASSSHRGSTDTQYF; CDR3 DNA: TGTGCCAGTAGTAGCCATCGGGGTAGCACAGATACGCAGTATTTT
D gene: TRBD2; clone size: once; V gene: TRBV2; J gene: TRBJ2-1; CDR3 protein: CASSENSGGFNEQFF; CDR3 DNA: TGTGCCAGCAGTGAAAATAGCGGGGGGTTCAATGAGCAGTTCTTC
D gene: TRBD2; clone size: -; V gene: TRBV6-6; J gene: TRBJ2-4; CDR3 protein: CASRVMTSGSRNIQYF; CDR3 DNA: TGTGCCAGCAGGGTGATGACTAGCGGGTCGAGAAACATTCAGTACTTC
D gene: TRBD2; clone size: -; V gene: TRBV25-1; J gene: TRBJ2-3; CDR3 protein: CASTMGGMEPDTQYF; CDR3 DNA: TGTGCCAGCACAATGGGAGGGATGGAACCAGATACGCAGTATTTT
D gene: -; clone size: -; V gene: TRBV4-2; J gene: TRBJ1-2; CDR3 protein: CASSQDPGQPYGYTF; CDR3 DNA: TGTGCCAGCAGCCAAGACCCCGGACAGCCTTATGGCTACACCTTC
D gene: -; clone size: -; V gene: TRBV5-6; J gene: TRBJ2-7; CDR3 protein: CASSWRRQGLNEQYF; CDR3 DNA: TGTGCCAGCAGCTGGAGGCGTCAGGGGCTGAACGAGCAGTACTTC
D gene: -; clone size: once; V gene: TRBV9; J gene: TRBJ2-2; CDR3 protein: CASSLGGEYTGELFF; CDR3 DNA: TGTGCCAGCAGCCTAGGGGGGGAGTACACCGGGGAGCTGTTTTTT
D gene: TRBD2; clone size: -; V gene: TRBV3-1/TRBV3-2; J gene: TRBJ2-7; CDR3 protein: CASSPISGGSYEQYF; CDR3 DNA: TGTGCCAGCAGCCCTATCTCGGGGGGCTCCTACGAGCAGTACTTC
D gene: -; clone size: few; V gene: TRBV14; J gene: TRBJ2-7; CDR3 protein: CASSQAASNSHF; CDR3 DNA: TGTGCCAGCAGCCAAGCAGCTAGTAATTCCCACTTC
D gene: -; clone size: -; V gene: TRBV19; J gene: TRBJ1-1; CDR3 protein: CASSMWGLGTEAFF; CDR3 DNA: TGTGCCAGTAGTATGTGGGGGCTAGGGACTGAAGCTTTCTTT
D gene: -; clone size: -; V gene: TRBV19; J gene: TRBJ2-5; CDR3 protein: CASSIGGGRQETQYF; CDR3 DNA: TGTGCCAGTAGTATAGGGGGGGGCAGACAAGAGACCCAGTACTTC
D gene: TRBD2; clone size: -; V gene: TRBV7-7; J gene: TRBJ2-2; CDR3 protein: CASSLGTSHTGELFF; CDR3 DNA: TGTGCTAGCAGCTTAGGGACTAGCCACACCGGGGAGCTGTTTTTT
D gene: TRBD2; clone size: -; V gene: TRBV6-1; J gene: TRBJ2-7; CDR3 protein: CASSETFLAGGNEQYF; CDR3 DNA: TGTGCCAGCAGTGAAACCTTCCTAGCGGGAGGAAACGAGCAGTACTTC
D gene: -; clone size: few; V gene: TRBV2; J gene: TRBJ2-3; CDR3 protein: CASSLQGGVLTDTQYF; CDR3 DNA: TGTGCCAGCAGCCTGCAAGGGGGGGTTTTAACAGATACGCAGTATTTT
D gene: TRBD1; clone size: -; V gene: TRBV19; J gene: TRBJ1-6; CDR3 protein: CASSMGTGGSPLHF; CDR3 DNA: TGTGCCAGTAGTATGGGGACAGGGGGTTCACCCCTCCACTTT
D gene: TRBD1; clone size: -; V gene: TRBV19; J gene: TRBJ1-2; CDR3 protein: CASSTQQGAAGGYTF; CDR3 DNA: TGTGCCAGTAGTACGCAACAGGGGGCCGCTGGTGGCTACACCTTC
D gene: TRBD1; clone size: -; V gene: TRBV7-9; J gene: TRBJ1-3; CDR3 protein: CASSLNVQGASGNTIYF; CDR3 DNA: TGTGCCAGCAGCCTCAACGTACAGGGGGCCTCTGGAAACACCATATATTTT
D gene: TRBD1; clone size: -; V gene: TRBV7-3; J gene: TRBJ1-6; CDR3 protein: CASSSQGQGSSPLHF; CDR3 DNA: TGTGCCAGCAGCAGCCAGGGACAGGGATCTTCACCCCTCCACTTT
D gene: TRBD1; clone size: -; V gene: TRBV5-1; J gene: TRBJ1-6; CDR3 protein: CASSLGQGVSSPLHF; CDR3 DNA: TGCGCCAGCAGCTTAGGTCAGGGGGTGAGTTCACCCCTCCACTTT
D gene: TRBD2; clone size: -; V gene: TRBV12-5; J gene: TRBJ2-1; CDR3 protein: CASGSGTSGTNEQFF; CDR3 DNA: TGTGCTAGTGGTTCCGGGACTAGCGGGACTAATGAGCAGTTCTTC
D gene: -; clone size: few; V gene: TRBV6-1; J gene: TRBJ1-6; CDR3 protein: CASSEEGRGYNSPLHF; CDR3 DNA: TGTGCCAGCAGTGAAGAGGGCAGGGGCTATAATTCACCCCTCCACTTT
D gene: -; clone size: -; V gene: TRBV24-1; J gene: TRBJ2-1; CDR3 protein: CATSDSSGYNEQFF; CDR3 DNA: TGTGCCACCAGCGACAGTAGCGGCTACAATGAGCAGTTCTTC
D gene: TRBD2; clone size: -; V gene: TRBV28; J gene: TRBJ2-5; CDR3 protein: CASSLPGGQETQYF; CDR3 DNA: TGTGCCAGCAGTTTGCCCGGGGGGCAAGAGACCCAGTACTTC
D gene: -; clone size: -; V gene: TRBV11-2; J gene: TRBJ2-7; CDR3 protein: CASSHPEETSWAYEQYF; CDR3 DNA: TGTGCCAGCAGCCACCCCGAAGAAACTAGTTGGGCATACGAGCAGTACTTC
D gene: -; clone size: -; V gene: TRBV12-3/TRBV12-4; J gene: TRBJ1-2; CDR3 protein: CASSPQGSWGYTF; CDR3 DNA: TGTGCCAGCAGTCCGCAGGGGTCGTGGGGCTACACCTTC
D gene: TRBD2; clone size: -; V gene: TRBV5-4; J gene: TRBJ2-1; CDR3 protein: CASSLGGAGGRDEQFF; CDR3 DNA: TGTGCCAGCAGCCTGGGGGGCGCGGGGGGCCGCGATGAGCAGTTCTTC
D gene: -; clone size: -; V gene: TRBV28; J gene: TRBJ1-2; CDR3 protein: CASTLFGGLYGYTF; CDR3 DNA: TGTGCCAGCACCTTGTTCGGGGGGTTGTATGGCTACACCTTC
D gene: -; clone size: -; V gene: TRBV2; J gene: TRBJ1-4; CDR3 protein: CASRLQGPEVFF; CDR3 DNA: TGTGCCAGCAGGCTACAGGGACCAGAGGTGTTTTTT
D gene: TRBD2; clone size: once; V gene: TRBV19; J gene: TRBJ2-3; CDR3 protein: CASSLAGGLTDTQYF; CDR3 DNA: TGTGCCAGTAGCTTAGCGGGGGGCCTCACAGATACGCAGTATTTT
D gene: -; clone size: -; V gene: TRBV11-2; J gene: TRBJ1-4; CDR3 protein: CASSAQGSKVVGEKLFF; CDR3 DNA: TGTGCCAGCAGCGCCCAGGGCTCGAAGGTAGTGGGTGAAAAACTGTTTTTT
D gene: TRBD2; clone size: -; V gene: TRBV10-3; J gene: TRBJ2-5; CDR3 protein: CAISSIAGGGETQYF; CDR3 DNA: TGTGCCATCAGCTCTATAGCGGGGGGAGGTGAGACCCAGTACTTC
D gene: -; clone size: once; V gene: TRBV3-1/TRBV3-2; J gene: TRBJ1-5; CDR3 protein: CASSQGGRWAGQPQHF; CDR3 DNA: TGTGCCAGCAGCCAAGGTGGAAGGTGGGCGGGCCAGCCCCAGCATTTT
D gene: -; clone size: -; V gene: TRBV25-1; J gene: TRBJ2-2; CDR3 protein: CASTGGTIANTGELFF; CDR3 DNA: TGTGCCAGCACCGGCGGAACTATCGCGAACACCGGGGAGCTGTTTTTT
D gene: TRBD2; clone size: -; V gene: TRBV10-1; J gene: TRBJ2-1; CDR3 protein: CASSGTSGPFNEQFF; CDR3 DNA: TGCGCCAGCAGTGGTACTAGCGGGCCCTTCAATGAGCAGTTCTTC